This T cell receptor beta chain is from a study of T cell responses to AZD1222 COVID-19 vaccine. Findings and limits, study-wide: Unmutated variant regions reportedly attract nearly half of all spike-specific TCRs. Repertoire samples came only from after the peak T cell response.

Here immunoSEQ multiplex PCR was the method, and the copy in TCRdb shows in-frame clones only, minus some. Altogether some 130,000 clones are present, about nine tenths being singletons, with the ten largest covering under 3%. Germline V gene data show CDR1 as MNHNY and CDR2 as SVGAGI (reference sequence). The CDR3 covers 13 residues. V shed 5 bases and J shed 7 bases, with 14 bases lying between them. About this clone: Antigen unknown.

V gene TRBV6-6 combines with J gene TRBJ1-2; D unresolved. The source is an adult who received the AZD1222 COVID-19 vaccine. The sequencing used peripheral blood, collected 28 days after the second AZD1222 dose. The CDR3 DNA sequence: TGTGCCAGCAGTGACCGCGGACTTGGTGGCTACACCTTC. Translating it yields CASSDRGLGGYTF.